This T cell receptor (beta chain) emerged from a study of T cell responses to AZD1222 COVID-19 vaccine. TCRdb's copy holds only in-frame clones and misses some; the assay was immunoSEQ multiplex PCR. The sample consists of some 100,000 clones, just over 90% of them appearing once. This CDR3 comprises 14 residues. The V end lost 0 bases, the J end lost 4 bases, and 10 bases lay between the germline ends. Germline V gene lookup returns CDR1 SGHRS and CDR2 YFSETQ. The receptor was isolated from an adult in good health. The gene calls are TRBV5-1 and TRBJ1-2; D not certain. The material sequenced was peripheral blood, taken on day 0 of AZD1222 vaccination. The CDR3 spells CASSLDSATYGYTF. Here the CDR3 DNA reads TGCGCCAGCAGCTTGGACAGTGCAACCTATGGCTACACCTTC.